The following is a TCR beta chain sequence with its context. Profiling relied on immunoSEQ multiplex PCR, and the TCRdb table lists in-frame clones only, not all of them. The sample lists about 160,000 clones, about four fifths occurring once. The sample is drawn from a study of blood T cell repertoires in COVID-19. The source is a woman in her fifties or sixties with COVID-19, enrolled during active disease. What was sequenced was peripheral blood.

For the CDR3, the DNA is TGTGCCAGCTCACCGAATAGCGGGGGGGCCTACAATGAGCAGTTCTTC. It yields the protein CASSPNSGGAYNEQFF. The chain has TRBV18 and TRBJ2-1, with TRBD2 matching 11 bases. This CDR3 has 16 residues. Trimming cost V 3 bases and J 2 bases; bases outside gene matches: 3. Germline CDR1 KGHSH, CDR2 LQKENI.